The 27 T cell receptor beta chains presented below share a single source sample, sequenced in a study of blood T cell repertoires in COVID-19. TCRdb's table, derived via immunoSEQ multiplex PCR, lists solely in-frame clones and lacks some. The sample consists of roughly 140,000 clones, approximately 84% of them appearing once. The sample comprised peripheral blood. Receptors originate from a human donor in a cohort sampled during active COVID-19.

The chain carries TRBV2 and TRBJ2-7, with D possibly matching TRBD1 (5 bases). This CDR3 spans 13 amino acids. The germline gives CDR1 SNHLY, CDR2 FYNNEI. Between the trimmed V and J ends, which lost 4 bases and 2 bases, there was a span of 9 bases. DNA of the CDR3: TGTGCCAGCAGTGGTGCCAGGGCCTACGAGCAGTACTTC. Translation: CASSGARAYEQYF.

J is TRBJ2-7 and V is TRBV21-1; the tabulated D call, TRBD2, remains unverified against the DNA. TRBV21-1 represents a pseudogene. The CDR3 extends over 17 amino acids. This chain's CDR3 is CASSNPSGGGSSYEQYF. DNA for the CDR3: TGTGCCAGCAGCAACCCTAGCGGGGGGGGGAGCTCCTACGAGCAGTACTTC.

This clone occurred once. CDR3 DNA: TGCGCCAGCTCCAAGGAACAGGCGCCTGGGGATGGCTACACCTTC. This gives the protein CASSKEQAPGDGYTF. J is TRBJ1-2 and V is TRBV5-1, with D possibly matching TRBD1 (5 bases). The V and J ends lost 7 bases and 6 bases respectively, with 22 bases between them. CDR1 is SGHRS, CDR2 YFSETQ, per germline. There are 15 residues in the CDR3.

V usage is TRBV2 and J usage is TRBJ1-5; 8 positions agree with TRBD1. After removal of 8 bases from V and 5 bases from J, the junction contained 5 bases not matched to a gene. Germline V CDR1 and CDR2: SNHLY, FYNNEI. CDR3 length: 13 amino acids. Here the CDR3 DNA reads TGTGCCAGCGCTGGGACAGGTTATCAGCCCCAGCATTTT. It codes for CASAGTGYQPQHF.

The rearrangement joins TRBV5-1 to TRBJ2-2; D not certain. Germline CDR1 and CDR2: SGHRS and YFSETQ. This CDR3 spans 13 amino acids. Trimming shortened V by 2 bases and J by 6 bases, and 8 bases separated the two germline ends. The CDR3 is CASSLNLAGELFF. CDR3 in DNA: TGCGCCAGCAGCTTAAACCTAGCCGGGGAGCTGTTTTTT.

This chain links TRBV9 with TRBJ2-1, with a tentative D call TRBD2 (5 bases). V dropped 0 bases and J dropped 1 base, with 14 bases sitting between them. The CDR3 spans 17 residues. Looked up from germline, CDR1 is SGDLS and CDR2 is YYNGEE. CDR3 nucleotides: TGTGCCAGCAGCGTAGTAATGATGACTACATCCTACAATGAGCAGTTCTTC. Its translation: CASSVVMMTTSYNEQFF.

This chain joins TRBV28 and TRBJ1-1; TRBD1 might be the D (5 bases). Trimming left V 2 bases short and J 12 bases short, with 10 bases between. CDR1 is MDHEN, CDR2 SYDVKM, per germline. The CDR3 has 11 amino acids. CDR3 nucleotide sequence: TGTGCCAGCAGTTTACAGGGCCCCACTTTCTTT. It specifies CASSLQGPTFF.

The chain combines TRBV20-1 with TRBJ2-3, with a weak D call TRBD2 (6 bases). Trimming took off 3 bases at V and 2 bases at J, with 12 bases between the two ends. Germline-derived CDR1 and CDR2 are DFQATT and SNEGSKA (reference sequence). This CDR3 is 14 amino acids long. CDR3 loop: CSASRTGDTDTQYF. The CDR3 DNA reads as TGCAGTGCTAGTAGAACGGGGGACACAGATACGCAGTATTTT.

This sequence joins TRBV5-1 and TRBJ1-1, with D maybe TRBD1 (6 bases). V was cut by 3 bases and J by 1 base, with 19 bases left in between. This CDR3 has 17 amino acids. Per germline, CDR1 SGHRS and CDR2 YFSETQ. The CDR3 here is CASSSEGVGRPNTEAFF. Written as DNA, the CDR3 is TGCGCCAGCAGCTCCGAGGGGGTGGGCAGGCCGAACACTGAAGCTTTCTTT.

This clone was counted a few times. The CDR3 nucleotides read TGTGCCAGCTCACCACTTCGTGACACACGCAATCAGCCCCAGCATTTT. It codes for CASSPLRDTRNQPQHF. The gene calls are TRBV18 and TRBJ1-5; D call uncertain. Germline-derived CDR1 and CDR2 are KGHSH and LQKENI. The CDR3 contains 16 residues. V was trimmed by 1 base and J by 2 bases, leaving 12 bases between them.

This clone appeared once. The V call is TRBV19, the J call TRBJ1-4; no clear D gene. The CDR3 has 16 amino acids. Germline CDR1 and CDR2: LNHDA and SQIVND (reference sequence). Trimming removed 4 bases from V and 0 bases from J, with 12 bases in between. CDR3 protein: CASSKRSLATNEKLFF. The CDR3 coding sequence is TGTGCCAGTAGTAAGCGGAGCCTCGCAACTAATGAAAAACTGTTTTTT.

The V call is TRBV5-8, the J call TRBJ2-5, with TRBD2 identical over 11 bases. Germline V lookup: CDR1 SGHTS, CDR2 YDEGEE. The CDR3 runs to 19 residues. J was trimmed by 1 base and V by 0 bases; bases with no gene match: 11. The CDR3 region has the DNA TGTGCCAGCAGCTTGGAAATAGCGGGGGGGACGACCCGCCAAGAGACCCAGTACTTC. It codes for CASSLEIAGGTTRQETQYF.

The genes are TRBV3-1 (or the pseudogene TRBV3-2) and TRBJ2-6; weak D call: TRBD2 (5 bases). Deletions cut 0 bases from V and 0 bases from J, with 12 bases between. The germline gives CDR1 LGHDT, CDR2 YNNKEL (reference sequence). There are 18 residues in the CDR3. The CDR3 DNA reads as TGTGCCAGCAGCCAAGATTATCCCGGACTCTCTGGGGCCAACGTCCTGACTTTC. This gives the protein CASSQDYPGLSGANVLTF.

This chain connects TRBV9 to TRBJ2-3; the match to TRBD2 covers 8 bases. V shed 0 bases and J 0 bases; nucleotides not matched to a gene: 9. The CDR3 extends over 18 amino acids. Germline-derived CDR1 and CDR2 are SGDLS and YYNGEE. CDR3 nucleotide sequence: TGTGCCAGCAGCGTAGGGGTTAGCGGGGTCATTAGCACAGATACGCAGTATTTT. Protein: CASSVGVSGVISTDTQYF.

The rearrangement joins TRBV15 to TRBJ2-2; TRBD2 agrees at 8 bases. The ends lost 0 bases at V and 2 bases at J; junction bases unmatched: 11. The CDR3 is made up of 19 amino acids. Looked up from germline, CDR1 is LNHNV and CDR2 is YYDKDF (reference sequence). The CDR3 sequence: CATSRDLPGGSLNTGELFF. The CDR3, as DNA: TGTGCCACCAGCAGAGATCTGCCGGGGGGGAGCCTAAACACCGGGGAGCTGTTTTTT.

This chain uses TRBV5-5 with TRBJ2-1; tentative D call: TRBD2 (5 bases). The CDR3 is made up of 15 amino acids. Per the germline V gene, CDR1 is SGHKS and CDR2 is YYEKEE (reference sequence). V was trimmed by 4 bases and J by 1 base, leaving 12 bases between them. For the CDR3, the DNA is TGTGCCAGCAGCCCTCGCGGGCTTTCCTACAATGAGCAGTTCTTC. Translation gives CASSPRGLSYNEQFF.

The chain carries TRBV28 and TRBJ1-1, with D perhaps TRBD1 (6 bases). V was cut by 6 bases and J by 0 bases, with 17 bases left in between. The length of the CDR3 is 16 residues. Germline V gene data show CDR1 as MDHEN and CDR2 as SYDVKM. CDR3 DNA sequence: TGTGCCAGCAGCCCCGACAGGAAAGGGTTGAACACTGAAGCTTTCTTT. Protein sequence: CASSPDRKGLNTEAFF.

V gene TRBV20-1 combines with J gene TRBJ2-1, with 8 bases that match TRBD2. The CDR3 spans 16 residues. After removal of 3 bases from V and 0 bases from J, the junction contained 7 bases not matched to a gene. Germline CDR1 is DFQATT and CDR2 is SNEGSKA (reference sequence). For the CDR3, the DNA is TGCAGTGCTAGTCGGGGGGGGACTGGCTCCTACAATGAGCAGTTCTTC. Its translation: CSASRGGTGSYNEQFF.

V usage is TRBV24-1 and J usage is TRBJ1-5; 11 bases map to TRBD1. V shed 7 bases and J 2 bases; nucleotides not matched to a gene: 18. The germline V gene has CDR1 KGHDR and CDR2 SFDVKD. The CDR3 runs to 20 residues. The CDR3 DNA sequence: TGTGCCACCAGAGTCCAAACGGGACAGGGGGGGATCGAGGGCAATCAGCCCCAGCATTTT. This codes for CATRVQTGQGGIEGNQPQHF.

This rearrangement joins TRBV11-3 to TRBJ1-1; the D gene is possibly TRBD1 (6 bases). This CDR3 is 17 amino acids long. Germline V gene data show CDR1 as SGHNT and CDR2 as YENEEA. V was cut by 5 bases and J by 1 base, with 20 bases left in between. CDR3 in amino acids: CASSPAGKQGANTEAFF. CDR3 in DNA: TGTGCCAGCAGCCCGGCAGGCAAACAGGGAGCGAACACTGAAGCTTTCTTT.

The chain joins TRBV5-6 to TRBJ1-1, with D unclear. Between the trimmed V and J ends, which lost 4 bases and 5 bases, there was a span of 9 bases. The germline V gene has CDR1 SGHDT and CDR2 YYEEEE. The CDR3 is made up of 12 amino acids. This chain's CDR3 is CASSPTGTEAFF. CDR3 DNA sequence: TGTGCCAGCAGCCCGACGGGAACTGAAGCTTTCTTT.

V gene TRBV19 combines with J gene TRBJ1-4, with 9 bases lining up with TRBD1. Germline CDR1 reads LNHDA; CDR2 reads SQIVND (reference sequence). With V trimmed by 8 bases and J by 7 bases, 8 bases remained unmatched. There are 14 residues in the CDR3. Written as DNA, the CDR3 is TGTGCCAGTGGAGGGACAGGGAGAACTGAAAAACTGTTTTTT. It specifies CASGGTGRTEKLFF.

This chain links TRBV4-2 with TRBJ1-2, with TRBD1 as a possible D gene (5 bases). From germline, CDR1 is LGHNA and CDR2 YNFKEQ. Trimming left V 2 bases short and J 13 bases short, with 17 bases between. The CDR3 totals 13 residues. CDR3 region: CASSQPPEGAPTF. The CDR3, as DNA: TGTGCCAGCAGCCAACCTCCGGAAGGGGCTCCCACCTTC.

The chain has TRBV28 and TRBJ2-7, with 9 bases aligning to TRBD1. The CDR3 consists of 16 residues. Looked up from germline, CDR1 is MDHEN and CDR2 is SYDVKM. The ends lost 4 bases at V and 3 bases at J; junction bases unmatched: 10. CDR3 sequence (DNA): TGTGCCAGCAGTTCGCTGGCCCGGGACAGGGTCTACGAGCAGTACTTC. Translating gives CASSSLARDRVYEQYF.

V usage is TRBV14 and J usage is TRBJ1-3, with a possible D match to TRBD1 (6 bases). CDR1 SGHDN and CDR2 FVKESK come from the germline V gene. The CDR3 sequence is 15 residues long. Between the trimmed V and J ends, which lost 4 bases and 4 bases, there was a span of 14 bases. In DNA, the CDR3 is TGTGCCAGCAGCCTCCAAACAGGGATAGGAAACACCATATATTTT. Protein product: CASSLQTGIGNTIYF.

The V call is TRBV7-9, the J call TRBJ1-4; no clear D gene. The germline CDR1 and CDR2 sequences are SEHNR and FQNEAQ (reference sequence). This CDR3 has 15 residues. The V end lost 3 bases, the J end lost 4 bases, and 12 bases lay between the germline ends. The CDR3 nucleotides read TGTGCCAGCAGCTTCCCCAGAGGGTTTAATGAAAAACTGTTTTTT. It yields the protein CASSFPRGFNEKLFF.

Here the CDR3 reads CASSGPREGGGSYNEQFF. For the CDR3, the DNA is TGTGCCAGCAGTGGACCTAGGGAAGGCGGGGGCTCCTACAATGAGCAGTTCTTC. The chain is built from TRBV2 and TRBJ2-1; the match to TRBD2 covers 7 bases. Germline V gives CDR1 SNHLY, CDR2 FYNNEI. The CDR3 is 18 amino acids. V lost 4 bases and J lost 0; bases outside the gene matches: 12. The full variable domain, rest sourced from reference TRBV2 and TRBJ2-1, is EPEVTQTPSHQVTQMGQEVILRCVPISNHLYFYWYRQILGQKVEFLVSFYNNEISEKSEIFDDQFSVERPDGSNFTLKIRSTKLEDSAMYFCASSGPREGGGSYNEQFFGPGTRLTVL.